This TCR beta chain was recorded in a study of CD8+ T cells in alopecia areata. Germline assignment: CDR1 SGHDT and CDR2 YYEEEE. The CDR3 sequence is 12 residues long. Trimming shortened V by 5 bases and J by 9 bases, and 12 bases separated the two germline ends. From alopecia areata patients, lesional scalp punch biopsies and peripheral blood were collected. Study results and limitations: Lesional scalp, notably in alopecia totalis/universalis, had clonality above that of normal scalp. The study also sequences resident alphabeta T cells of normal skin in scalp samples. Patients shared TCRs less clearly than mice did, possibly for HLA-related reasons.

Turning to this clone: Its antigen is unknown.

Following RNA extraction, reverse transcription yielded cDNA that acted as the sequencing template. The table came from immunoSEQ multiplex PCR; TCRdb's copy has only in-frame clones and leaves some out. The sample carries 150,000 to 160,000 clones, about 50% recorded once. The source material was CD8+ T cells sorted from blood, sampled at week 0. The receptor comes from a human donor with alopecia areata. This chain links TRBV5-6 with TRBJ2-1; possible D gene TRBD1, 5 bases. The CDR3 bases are TGTGCCAGCAGGTCAGGGCCCGGTGAGCAGTTCTTC. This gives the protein CASRSGPGEQFF.